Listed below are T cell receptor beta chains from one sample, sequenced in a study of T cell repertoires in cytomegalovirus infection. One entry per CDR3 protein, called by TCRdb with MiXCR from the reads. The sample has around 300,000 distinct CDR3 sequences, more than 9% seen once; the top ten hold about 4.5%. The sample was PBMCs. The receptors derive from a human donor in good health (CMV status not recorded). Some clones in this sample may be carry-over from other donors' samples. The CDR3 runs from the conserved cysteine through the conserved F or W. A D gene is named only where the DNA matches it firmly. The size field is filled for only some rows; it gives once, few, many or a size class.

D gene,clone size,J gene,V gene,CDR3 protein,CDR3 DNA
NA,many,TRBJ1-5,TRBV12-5,CASGLDARNQPQHF,TGTGCTAGTGGTTTGGATGCTCGGAATCAGCCCCAGCATTTT
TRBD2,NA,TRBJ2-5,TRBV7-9,CASSLERRELTRETQYF,TGTGCCAGCAGCTTAGAGCGGCGGGAGTTAACCAGAGAGACCCAGTACTTC
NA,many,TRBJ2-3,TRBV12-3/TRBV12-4,CASSLLAPTTDTQYF,TGTGCCAGCAGTTTACTAGCCCCAACCACAGATACGCAGTATTTT
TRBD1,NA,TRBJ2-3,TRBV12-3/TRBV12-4,CASSLIDRDTDTQYF,TGTGCCAGCAGTTTGATCGACAGGGACACAGATACGCAGTATTTT
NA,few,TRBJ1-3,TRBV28,CASTSGITGNTIYF,TGTGCCAGCACCTCGGGAATAACTGGAAACACCATATATTTT
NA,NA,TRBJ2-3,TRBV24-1,CATSDLTLRLHF,TGTGCCACCAGTGATTTAACCCTACGACTGCATTTT
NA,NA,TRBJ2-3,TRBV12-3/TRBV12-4,CASSLGGRRTDTQYF,TGTGCCAGCAGTTTGGGTGGCAGACGCACAGATACGCAGTATTTT
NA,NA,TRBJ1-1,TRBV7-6,CASSFQGRGTEAFF,TGTGCCAGCAGCTTTCAGGGGAGGGGCACTGAAGCTTTCTTT
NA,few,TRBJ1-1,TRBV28,CASSLGVTEAFF,TGTGCCAGCAGTTTAGGGGTGACTGAAGCTTTCTTT
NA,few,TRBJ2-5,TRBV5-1,CASSFQTLQETQYF,TGCGCCAGCAGCTTCCAGACCCTCCAAGAGACCCAGTACTTC
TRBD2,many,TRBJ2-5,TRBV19,CASNPLGGVKGETQYF,TGTGCCAGTAACCCCCTGGGAGGGGTGAAGGGAGAGACCCAGTACTTC
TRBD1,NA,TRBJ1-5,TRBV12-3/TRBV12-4,CASSFQGQGGQPQHF,TGTGCCAGCAGTTTCCAAGGACAGGGTGGTCAGCCCCAGCATTTT
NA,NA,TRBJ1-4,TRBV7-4,CASSFDRTTNEKLFF,TGTGCCAGCAGCTTTGACAGAACAACTAATGAAAAACTGTTTTTT
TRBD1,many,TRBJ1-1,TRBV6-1,CASRYGTGTMNTEAFF,TGTGCCAGCAGATACGGGACAGGGACCATGAACACTGAAGCTTTCTTT
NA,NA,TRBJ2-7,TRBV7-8,CASSHIGDGPVYEQYF,TGTGCCAGCAGCCACATTGGGGACGGACCGGTTTACGAGCAGTACTTC
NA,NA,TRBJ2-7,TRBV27,CASSLSGLLDTAHYEQYF,TGTGCCAGCAGTTTATCGGGCCTCTTAGACACAGCCCACTACGAGCAGTACTTC
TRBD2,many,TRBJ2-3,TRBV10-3,CAISESGWRGDRTQYF,TGTGCCATCAGTGAGTCGGGGTGGCGGGGGGATCGTACGCAGTATTTT
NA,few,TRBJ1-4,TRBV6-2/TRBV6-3,CASSEISGSSSEKLFF,TGTGCCAGCAGTGAAATATCGGGCAGCTCATCTGAAAAACTGTTTTTT
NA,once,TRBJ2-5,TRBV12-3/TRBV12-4,CASSLRGTANF,TGTGCCAGCAGTCTCCGGGGGACCGCGAACTTC
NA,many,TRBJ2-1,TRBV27,CASSLLRGSQSYNEQFF,TGTGCCAGCAGTTTATTGAGGGGCAGCCAATCCTACAATGAGCAGTTCTTC
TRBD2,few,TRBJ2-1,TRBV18,CASSPLAGPSNEQFF,TGTGCCAGCTCTCCTCTAGCGGGACCCTCCAATGAGCAGTTCTTC
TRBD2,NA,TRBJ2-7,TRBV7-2,CASSPSSGRVSYERYF,TGTGCCAGCAGCCCGTCGAGCGGGAGGGTCTCCTACGAGCGGTACTTC
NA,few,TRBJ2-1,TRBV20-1,CSARAGGRGNEQFF,TGCAGTGCTAGAGCGGGGGGAAGGGGGAATGAGCAGTTCTTC
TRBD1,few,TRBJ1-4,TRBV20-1,CSAPGTGAKVEKLFF,TGCAGTGCCCCCGGGACAGGGGCTAAGGTTGAAAAACTGTTTTTT
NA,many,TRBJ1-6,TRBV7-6,CASSLTAKNSPLHF,TGTGCCAGCAGCTTAACCGCGAAAAATTCACCCCTCCACTTT
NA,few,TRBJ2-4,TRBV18,CASSPATENIQYF,TGTGCCAGCTCACCCGCAACTGAGAACATTCAGTACTTC
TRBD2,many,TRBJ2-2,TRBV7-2,CASSPGGTSGRGELFF,TGTGCCAGCAGCCCCGGTGGAACTAGCGGGAGGGGGGAGCTGTTTTTT
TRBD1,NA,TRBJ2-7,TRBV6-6,CASSTRTGGTYEQYF,TGTGCCAGCAGCACCCGGACAGGGGGAACCTACGAGCAGTACTTC
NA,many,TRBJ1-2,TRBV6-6,CASSYGPGTSRGYTF,TGTGCCAGCAGTTACGGGCCGGGCACTTCTCGAGGCTACACCTTC
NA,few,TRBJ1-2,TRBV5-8,CASTDTGGYDYTF,TGTGCCAGCACCGATACAGGTGGCTATGACTACACCTTC
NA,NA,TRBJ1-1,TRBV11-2,CASSSGGARVRAFF,TGTGCCAGCAGCTCAGGTGGGGCAAGGGTAAGGGCTTTCTTT
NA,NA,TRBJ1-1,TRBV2,CASSPEAGNTEAFF,TGTGCCAGCAGTCCCGAGGCCGGGAACACTGAAGCTTTCTTT
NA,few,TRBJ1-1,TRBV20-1,CSAREGITEAFF,TGCAGTGCCAGGGAAGGAATCACTGAAGCTTTCTTT
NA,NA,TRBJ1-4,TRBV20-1,CSAFDRTLGEKLFF,TGCAGTGCATTCGACAGGACTCTGGGGGAAAAACTGTTTTTT
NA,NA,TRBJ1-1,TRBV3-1,CASSRVRGRTEAFF,TGTGCCAGCAGCCGGGTTAGAGGGAGGACTGAAGCTTTCTTT
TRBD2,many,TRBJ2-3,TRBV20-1,CSAPDASGGTDTQYF,TGCAGTGCCCCCGACGCTAGCGGGGGCACAGATACGCAGTATTTT
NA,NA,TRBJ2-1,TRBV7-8,CASSQGRPAGNNEQFF,TGTGCCAGCAGCCAGGGGCGCCCCGCGGGGAACAATGAGCAGTTCTTC
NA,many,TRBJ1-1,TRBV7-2,CASSPTHRRLNTEAFF,TGTGCCAGCAGCCCAACTCACCGTCGCCTGAACACTGAAGCTTTCTTT
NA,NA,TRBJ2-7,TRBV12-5,CASGFGGNGEQYF,TGTGCTAGTGGTTTTGGGGGTAATGGCGAGCAGTACTTC
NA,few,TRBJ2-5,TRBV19,CASSPRAQPQETQYF,TGTGCCAGTAGTCCCCGGGCCCAGCCCCAAGAGACCCAGTACTTC
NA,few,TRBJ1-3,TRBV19,CASTRGSAFSGNTIYF,TGTGCCAGTACGAGGGGGAGCGCGTTCTCTGGAAACACCATATATTTT
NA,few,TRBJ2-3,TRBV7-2,CASKPGSTDTQNF,TGTGCCAGCAAGCCGGGTAGCACAGATACGCAGAATTTT
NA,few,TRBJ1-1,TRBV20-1,CSASAHRDDTEAFF,TGCAGTGCTAGCGCTCACAGGGACGACACTGAAGCTTTCTTT
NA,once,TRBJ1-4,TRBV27,CASRAGETNEKLFF,TGTGCCAGCAGGGCAGGAGAAACTAATGAAAAACTGTTTTTT
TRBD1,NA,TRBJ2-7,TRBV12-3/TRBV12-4,CASSFTGGREQYF,TGTGCCAGCAGTTTTACAGGGGGAAGGGAGCAGTACTTC
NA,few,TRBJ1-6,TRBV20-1,CSARVRGQSPLHF,TGCAGTGCTAGGGTTCGGGGTCAGTCACCCCTCCACTTT
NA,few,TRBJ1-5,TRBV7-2,CASSSEAGLGQPQHF,TGTGCCAGCAGCTCCGAAGCAGGACTGGGACAGCCCCAGCATTTT
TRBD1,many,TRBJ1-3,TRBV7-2,CASSFPGQVPGNTIYF,TGTGCCAGCAGTTTCCCAGGACAGGTCCCTGGAAACACCATATATTTT